The clone carrying this TCR beta chain was detected many times. What it binds is not known. TCRdb fed the reads into MiXCR, producing one record per CDR3 protein. The table lists 210,000 or so distinct CDR3 sequences, approximately 7% of them singletons. This entry is derived from a study of T cell repertoires in cytomegalovirus infection. Study-level information: CMV infection plus the matching HLA type was flagged by public TCR beta signatures. Study conclusions and caveats: Across the ex vivo response, the dominant clonotypes were HLA-C-restricted CMV-specific TCR beta clonotypes.

Germline values: CDR1 ENHRY, CDR2 SYGVKD. The CDR3 is 13 residues long. Deletions cut 0 bases from V and 8 bases from J, with 10 bases between. The rearrangement uses TRBV10-3 and TRBJ1-2; D ambiguous. The sample consisted of PBMCs. The receptor's source is a human donor in good health (CMV status not recorded). Some clones in this sample may be carry-over from other donors' samples. CDR3: CAISESNQRGYTF. The CDR3 DNA reads TGTGCCATCAGTGAGTCTAACCAGCGAGGCTACACCTTC.